This passage covers 26 T cell receptor beta chains from one sample sequenced in a study of cytotoxic CD8 clonotypes in ibrutinib-treated CLL. The repertoire was sequenced with immunoSEQ multiplex PCR; TCRdb's copy has only in-frame clones and lacks some. The repertoire holds 45,000 to 70,000 clones, with 55% to 70% as singletons. Sequenced material: PBMCs, taken after 24 months of ibrutinib treatment. Receptor source: a human donor with chronic lymphocytic leukemia.

V gene TRBV5-1 combines with J gene TRBJ1-5; 7 bases align to TRBD1. This CDR3 contains 14 residues. V dropped 3 bases and J dropped 2; count of bases not matched to a gene: 2. Germline CDR1 is SGHRS and CDR2 is YFSETQ. This CDR3 is CASSSGQGNQPQHF. The CDR3 nucleotides are TGCGCCAGCAGCTCAGGACAGGGCAATCAGCCCCAGCATTTT.

This clone was seen more than once but under ten times. CDR3 in amino acids: CASSQVAGGYTF. For the CDR3, the DNA is TGTGCCAGCAGCCAAGTGGCGGGGGGCTACACCTTC. The chain combines TRBV4-2 with TRBJ1-2, with D hard to call. V was shortened by 1 base and J by 8 bases, with 8 bases between the two germline ends. Germline V gene data show CDR1 as LGHNA and CDR2 as YNFKEQ. The CDR3 length is 12 residues.

This clone appeared a few times. The rearrangement joins TRBV28 to TRBJ2-3; D might be TRBD2 (5 bases). Trimming pared 8 bases from V and 2 bases from J, leaving 11 bases between. Germline loops: CDR1 MDHEN, CDR2 SYDVKM. The CDR3 is made up of 13 amino acids. The CDR3 here is CASVRGSTDTQYF. The CDR3 DNA reads TGTGCCAGCGTTCGCGGGTCCACAGATACGCAGTATTTT.

This chain connects TRBV19 to TRBJ2-7; possible D gene TRBD1, 7 bases. Trimming shortened V by 9 bases and J by 1 base, and 13 bases separated the two germline ends. Germline CDR1 and CDR2: LNHDA and SQIVND (reference sequence). This CDR3 contains 13 residues. The CDR3 coding sequence is TGTGCCAGCCAGCAGGGGGGTTCCTACGAGCAGTACTTC. Protein: CASQQGGSYEQYF.

This clone is a singleton in its sample. This sequence joins TRBV20-1 and TRBJ2-1, with no clear D. From germline, CDR1 is DFQATT and CDR2 SNEGSKA (reference sequence). This CDR3 contains 11 residues. V lost 3 bases, J lost 6 bases, and 6 bases lay in between. CDR3: CSARRFNEQFF. The CDR3 nucleotides are TGCAGTGCTAGGAGGTTCAATGAGCAGTTCTTC.

J is TRBJ1-6 and V is TRBV10-3; D is ambiguous. CDR1 and CDR2 from the germline V gene are ENHRY and SYGVKD. The V and J ends lost 7 bases and 7 bases respectively, with 20 bases between them. The CDR3 has 16 residues. CDR3 in amino acids: CAITRAGSVQNSPLHF. The CDR3 DNA is TGTGCCATCACCCGCGCCGGGTCGGTTCAAAATTCACCCCTCCACTTT.

This chain links TRBV6-6 with TRBJ2-1; 9 positions match TRBD1. J was trimmed by 4 bases and V by 6 bases; bases with no gene match: 4. CDR3 length: 14 amino acids. Germline-derived CDR1 and CDR2 are MNHNY and SVGAGI (reference sequence). CDR3 loop: CASRTGTGYNEQFF. CDR3 DNA: TGTGCCAGCAGAACCGGGACAGGGTACAATGAGCAGTTCTTC.

The J gene is TRBJ2-7, the V gene TRBV14, with D maybe TRBD2 (5 bases). Per germline, CDR1 SGHDN and CDR2 FVKESK. The CDR3 sequence is 14 residues long. Trimming took off 0 bases at V and 3 bases at J, with 9 bases between the two ends. As DNA, the CDR3 is TGTGCCAGCAGCCAAGAGCGACTAAACTACGAGCAGTACTTC. The encoded protein is CASSQERLNYEQYF.

The chain has TRBV5-1 and TRBJ1-2; D perhaps matches TRBD1 (5 bases). From germline, CDR1 is SGHRS and CDR2 YFSETQ. Trimming removed 4 bases at V and 6 bases at J, with 10 bases between. This CDR3 region has 12 residues. The CDR3, as DNA: TGCGCCAGCAGCCCCCAGGGACATGGCTACACCTTC. Its protein is CASSPQGHGYTF.

This clone was picked up one time. The junction does not match germline at one end; this may be a read error. J is TRBJ1-6 and V is TRBV10-3; 7 bases are shared with TRBD1. The CDR3 has 16 residues. The V gene's germline CDR1 is ENHRY and CDR2 SYGVKD. The CDR3: CASSNNAQGGNSPLHF. The CDR3 coding sequence is TGTGCCAGCAGTAACAATGCCCAGGGGGGTAATTCACCCCTCCACTTT.

This clone was observed at least ten times. The chain recombines TRBV6-1 with TRBJ2-1; no reliable D call. Looked up from germline, CDR1 is MNHNS and CDR2 is SASEGT. The CDR3 is 12 residues long. Trimming cost V 6 bases and J 9 bases, with 12 bases left between them. CDR3 region: CASSLILGEQFF. The CDR3 bases are TGTGCCAGCAGCCTTATTTTGGGTGAGCAGTTCTTC.

The chain carries TRBV30 and TRBJ2-5; TRBD1 aligns across 8 bases. Germline values: CDR1 GTSNPN, CDR2 SVGIG (reference sequence). The V gene end was trimmed by 4 bases and the J gene end by 5 bases; junction bases not matched to a gene: 3. This CDR3 contains 12 residues. The CDR3 loop reads CAWTGGWETQYF. CDR3 coding DNA: TGTGCCTGGACAGGGGGCTGGGAGACCCAGTACTTC.

The chain carries TRBV2 and TRBJ2-7; a weak D match, TRBD1 (5 bases). Trimming left V 7 bases short and J 1 base short, with 17 bases between. This CDR3 has 15 residues. Germline V gene sequence: CDR1 SNHLY, CDR2 FYNNEI. CDR3 in DNA: TGTGCCAGCACACGAGGCAGGGCGATATCCTACGAGCAGTACTTC. Translation gives CASTRGRAISYEQYF. Drawing the rest from reference TRBV2 and TRBJ2-7, the complete variable domain is EPEVTQTPSHQVTQMGQEVILRCVPISNHLYFYWYRQILGQKVEFLVSFYNNEISEKSEIFDDQFSVERPDGSNFTLKIRSTKLEDSAMYFCASTRGRAISYEQYFGPGTRLTVT.

This clone was picked up a small number of times. V is TRBV5-4 and J is TRBJ1-6; D is ambiguous. V was clipped by 1 base and J by 10 bases, with 12 bases between them. Germline values: CDR1 SGHNT, CDR2 YYREEE (reference sequence). The CDR3 runs to 14 residues. This chain's CDR3 is CASSLTGVVSPLHF. In nucleotides, the CDR3 is TGTGCCAGCAGCTTGACTGGGGTGGTCTCACCCCTCCACTTT.

The V gene is TRBV5-6, the J gene TRBJ2-3; no clear D. This CDR3 contains 13 residues. V was cut by 1 base and J by 1 base, with 4 bases left in between. In germline, CDR1 is SGHDT, CDR2 YYEEEE. CDR3 sequence: CASSLRGTDTQYF. The CDR3, as DNA: TGTGCCAGCAGCTTGCGGGGCACAGATACGCAGTATTTT. Variable domain in full (rest from reference TRBV5-6 and TRBJ2-3): DAGVTQSPTHLIKTRGQQVTLRCSPKSGHDTVSWYQQALGQGPQFIFQYYEEEERQRGNFPDRFSGHQFPNYSSELNVNALLLGDSALYLCASSLRGTDTQYFGPGTRLTVL.

The chain couples TRBV11-2 to TRBJ2-5; possible D gene TRBD1, 5 bases. This CDR3 comprises 13 residues. CDR1 SGHAT and CDR2 FQNNGV come from the germline V gene. The germline V and J ends were trimmed by 6 bases and 0 bases, with 8 bases remaining between them. As DNA, the CDR3 is TGTGCCAGCAGAAAGGGGAACCAAGAGACCCAGTACTTC. It is translated as CASRKGNQETQYF.

The V gene is TRBV18, the J gene TRBJ2-2; 11 bases fit TRBD2. Germline CDR1 is KGHSH and CDR2 is LQKENI. V was clipped by 6 bases and J by 4 bases; unmatched bases: 7. The CDR3 has 16 amino acids. CDR3 sequence (DNA): TGTGCCAGCTCCCAAATGACTAGCGGGGCCACCGGGGAGCTGTTTTTT. Amino acid sequence: CASSQMTSGATGELFF.

In this sample, this clone turned up a few times. V and J are TRBV27 and TRBJ2-7; 8 nucleotides agree with TRBD2. The CDR3 sequence is 16 residues long. Germline V gene data show CDR1 as MNHEY and CDR2 as SMNVEV (reference sequence). V gave up 4 bases and J gave up 3 bases; unmatched junction bases: 11. The CDR3: CASSSNPGLVLYEQYF. The CDR3 region has the DNA TGTGCCAGCAGTTCAAATCCGGGACTAGTCCTCTACGAGCAGTACTTC.

This clone appeared a few times. The V gene is TRBV9, the J gene TRBJ1-2; no clear D. V lost 2 bases and J 5 bases, leaving 10 bases between the germline ends. The CDR3 runs 13 residues. Looked up from germline, CDR1 is SGDLS and CDR2 is YYNGEE. CDR3 in amino acids: CASSVGDGYGYTF. The CDR3, as DNA: TGTGCCAGCAGCGTCGGTGACGGGTATGGCTACACCTTC.

This clone was recorded a few times. J is TRBJ2-1 and V is TRBV7-2, with D perhaps TRBD2 (6 bases). The V gene lost 5 bases and the J gene lost 9 bases, with 17 bases spanning the gap. This CDR3 region has 14 residues. Germline CDR1 is SGHTA and CDR2 is FQGNSA. The CDR3 region is CASSPAGSGVEQFF. CDR3 DNA: TGTGCCAGCAGCCCCGCAGGGTCGGGAGTTGAGCAGTTCTTC.

In the case of this clone: The same CDR3 also results from other DNA sequences found in this sample. The chain employs TRBV5-1 and TRBJ2-3; TRBD2 agrees at 9 bases. Per the germline V gene, CDR1 is SGHRS and CDR2 is YFSETQ. The CDR3 is 16 residues long. V shed 0 bases and J 2 bases; nucleotides not matched to a gene: 4. The CDR3 is CASSLVLAGSTDTQYF. DNA of the CDR3: TGCGCCAGCAGCTTGGTGCTAGCGGGGTCCACAGATACGCAGTATTTT.

This chain uses TRBV27 with TRBJ2-1, with D possibly called TRBD1 or TRBD2 (5 bases each). From germline, CDR1 is MNHEY and CDR2 SMNVEV (reference sequence). This CDR3 comprises 11 residues. V was cut by 6 bases and J by 13 bases, with 13 bases left in between. CDR3 protein: CASSLGRYQFF. The CDR3 DNA reads as TGTGCCAGCAGCCTGGGACGGTACCAGTTCTTC.

This clone was counted a single time. The V gene is TRBV4-2, the J gene TRBJ1-3, with D uncertain. Germline loops: CDR1 LGHNA, CDR2 YNFKEQ. The CDR3 is 14 residues long. V was pared by 5 bases and J by 4 bases, with 12 bases between. CDR3 amino acids: CASSLVVAGNTIYF. The CDR3 bases are TGTGCCAGCAGCTTGGTCGTGGCAGGAAACACCATATATTTT.

The chain couples TRBV5-4 to TRBJ2-3; TRBD1 or TRBD2 may be the D gene (5 bases each). The CDR3 is 13 residues long. The V and J ends lost 0 bases and 13 bases respectively, with 15 bases between them. The V gene's germline CDR1 is SGHNT and CDR2 YYREEE (reference sequence). DNA for the CDR3: TGTGCCAGCAGCTTGGCCTCGGCCTTGGGGGAGTATTTT. This codes for CASSLASALGEYF.

This chain links TRBV4-2 with TRBJ1-5; D uncertain. The CDR3 is 16 residues long. CDR1 and CDR2 (germline): LGHNA, YNFKEQ. Trimming left V 0 bases short and J 9 bases short, with 18 bases between. The CDR3 loop reads CASSQEAAGSSGPQHF. CDR3 bases: TGTGCCAGCAGCCAAGAGGCGGCGGGATCAAGTGGGCCCCAGCATTTT.

The chain links TRBV5-3 to TRBJ2-7; D uncertain. TRBV5-3 is classed as an ORF, of uncertain function. CDR3 length: 14 residues. Trimming removed 1 base from V and 1 base from J, with 9 bases in between. The DNA of the CDR3 is TGTGCCAGAAGCTTGAAACCCGTATCCTACGAGCAGTACTTC. Its translation: CARSLKPVSYEQYF.